The next 26 T cell receptor beta chains were all read from a single sample in a study of control samples from healthy donors and cancer patients (TCRdb year 2020). Receptors were amplified or captured by the immunoSEQ multiplex PCR assay. Not all clones reach the TCRdb copy of this immuneACCESS table, which keeps in-frame sequences only. Checked studies attribute under half of the gap to unresolved V genes and leave the rest unexplained. The sample contains fewer than 250,000 clones, 90% to 95% of them found a single time. The ten largest clones represent less than 2% of the sample. The sample taken for sequencing was blood. These TCRs come from a man aged 30-40 years in good health.

This sequence joins TRBV5-8 and TRBJ2-1, with D possibly TRBD1 on 6 matching bases. Germline V gene lookup returns CDR1 SGHTS and CDR2 YDEGEE. V shed 2 bases and J shed 5 bases, with 14 bases lying between them. This CDR3 has 15 residues. CDR3 in amino acids: CASSFFRGRNNEQFF. CDR3 nucleotides: TGTGCCAGCAGCTTTTTCAGGGGCCGGAACAATGAGCAGTTCTTC.

This chain uses TRBV27 with TRBJ1-3, with 8 bases matching TRBD1. This CDR3 comprises 15 residues. The germline V gene encodes CDR1 MNHEY and CDR2 SMNVEV (reference sequence). V lost 6 bases, J lost 0 bases, and 4 bases stayed unmatched. The CDR3 is CASRRTGTSGNTIYF. CDR3 in DNA: TGTGCCAGCAGGCGGACAGGGACCTCTGGAAACACCATATATTTT.

This clone was detected a few times. The chain is built from TRBV6-6 and TRBJ1-1; D not resolved. The CDR3 extends over 15 amino acids. The ends were cut back, 7 bases at V and 3 bases at J, with 18 bases in the middle. The germline CDR1 and CDR2 sequences are MNHNY and SVGAGI (reference sequence). CDR3 in amino acids: CASMQGQGRDTEAFF. CDR3 nucleotide sequence: TGTGCCAGCATGCAAGGGCAAGGTCGCGACACTGAAGCTTTCTTT.

The rearrangement uses TRBV10-3 and TRBJ1-2; 9 nucleotides match TRBD1. Germline CDR1 ENHRY, CDR2 SYGVKD. V was clipped by 9 bases and J by 5 bases; unmatched bases: 7. There are 13 residues in the CDR3. The CDR3 DNA follows: TGTGCCATTTCCCGGGACAGGGAATATGGCTACACCTTC. Its translation: CAISRDREYGYTF.

The V and J genes are TRBV6-5 and TRBJ1-1, with D maybe TRBD1 (5 bases). V gave up 5 bases and J gave up 10 bases, with 23 bases separating them. Per germline, CDR1 MNHEY and CDR2 SVGAGI. This CDR3 comprises 15 residues. The DNA for the CDR3 is TGTGCCAGCAGTCGGGTCGACGGGACCTATGAAGGAGCTTTCTTT. Encoded protein: CASSRVDGTYEGAFF.

This clone was seen a handful of times. The CDR3, as DNA: TGTGCCAGCAAGAGGGGTGGCACCGGGGAGCTGTTTTTT. Its translation is CASKRGGTGELFF. The genes are TRBV5-4 and TRBJ2-2, with D perhaps matching TRBD1 or TRBD2 (5 bases each). V was pared by 6 bases and J by 4 bases, with 10 bases between. CDR1 is SGHNT and CDR2 is YYREEE in the germline V gene (reference sequence). This CDR3 is built from 13 residues.

The CDR3, as DNA: TGTGCCTGGAGTGAAGGGAGCTCCTACAATGAGCAGTTCTTC. Protein: CAWSEGSSYNEQFF. This chain uses TRBV30 with TRBJ2-1, with a possible D match to TRBD2 (5 bases). Trimming cost V 1 base and J 0 bases, with 7 bases left between them. The CDR3 consists of 14 residues. Looked up from germline, CDR1 is GTSNPN and CDR2 is SVGIG (reference sequence).

The chain recombines TRBV6-9 with TRBJ2-3; a weak D match, TRBD1 (5 bases). Germline lookup yields CDR1 MNHGY and CDR2 SVAAGI. Trimming took off 2 bases at V and 2 bases at J, with 11 bases between the two ends. This CDR3 spans 15 amino acids. CDR3 DNA: TGTGCCAGCAGTTATCGACAGAGACCCACAGATACGCAGTATTTT. It translates to CASSYRQRPTDTQYF.

CDR3 sequence: CASSSPYEQYF. For the CDR3, the DNA is TGTGCCAGCAGTTCCCCCTACGAGCAGTACTTC. The chain couples TRBV27 to TRBJ2-7; no reliable D call. Germline V lookup: CDR1 MNHEY, CDR2 SMNVEV (reference sequence). The CDR3 runs 11 residues. The V end was cut by 4 bases, the J end by 2 bases, with 3 bases between.

The chain employs TRBV5-6 and TRBJ2-1; possibly TRBD1 for D (6 bases). Trimming pared 4 bases from V and 0 bases from J, leaving 11 bases between. The CDR3 totals 15 residues. Germline assignment: CDR1 SGHDT and CDR2 YYEEEE. The CDR3 DNA follows: TGTGCCAGCAGCCCAGGGGTGCCCTCCTACAATGAGCAGTTCTTC. Protein sequence: CASSPGVPSYNEQFF. Full variable domain (outside the CDR3, taken from reference TRBV5-6 and TRBJ2-1): DAGVTQSPTHLIKTRGQQVTLRCSPKSGHDTVSWYQQALGQGPQFIFQYYEEEERQRGNFPDRFSGHQFPNYSSELNVNALLLGDSALYLCASSPGVPSYNEQFFGPGTRLTVL.

The chain recombines TRBV4-2 with TRBJ1-4, with 10 bases aligning to TRBD1. Germline V gene data show CDR1 as LGHNA and CDR2 as YNFKEQ. CDR3 size: 15 residues. V was clipped by 5 bases and J by 3 bases; unmatched bases: 3. Written as DNA, the CDR3 is TGTGCCAGCAGCACGACAGGGGGCCCTAATGAAAAACTGTTTTTT. Protein: CASSTTGGPNEKLFF.

This clone has just one count. The CDR3 nucleotides read TGTGCCAGCAGCCAAGACCACGGGACAGGGTATGAAAAACTGTTTTTT. It codes for CASSQDHGTGYEKLFF. V usage is TRBV3-1 (or the pseudogene TRBV3-2) and J usage is TRBJ1-4; TRBD1 matches at 9 bases. J lost 6 bases, V lost 0 bases, and 5 bases had no gene match. The CDR3 is 16 residues long. Germline-derived CDR1 and CDR2 are LGHDT and YNNKEL (reference sequence).

The chain has TRBV27 and TRBJ2-1; no reliable D call. This CDR3 is built from 15 residues. V was pared by 2 bases and J by 5 bases, with 13 bases between. Germline loops: CDR1 MNHEY, CDR2 SMNVEV (reference sequence). The CDR3 here is CASSLVPLGHNEQFF. The DNA of the CDR3 is TGTGCCAGCAGTTTAGTTCCCCTAGGACACAATGAGCAGTTCTTC.

The gene calls are TRBV4-1 and TRBJ1-2; D unclear. This CDR3 comprises 15 residues. Between the trimmed V and J ends, which lost 0 bases and 4 bases, there was a span of 12 bases. Germline loops: CDR1 MGHRA, CDR2 YSYEKL. The CDR3, as DNA: TGCGCCAGCAGCCAAGATCACACCCTACGCTATGGCTACACCTTC. It encodes CASSQDHTLRYGYTF.

The chain recombines TRBV10-1 with TRBJ1-2; 11 nucleotides line up with TRBD1. Germline values: CDR1 WNHNN, CDR2 SYGVQD (reference sequence). The CDR3 runs 15 residues. With 8 bases clipped from V and 3 bases from J, the junction kept 8 bases outside the gene matches. CDR3 bases: TGCGCCAGCGGCGGACAGGGGGCGCGGGACTATGGCTACACCTTC. Residues: CASGGQGARDYGYTF.

CDR3 residues: CASSREWGTDTQYF. DNA for the CDR3: TGTGCCAGCAGCCGTGAATGGGGCACAGATACGCAGTATTTT. The chain carries TRBV9 and TRBJ2-3; no firm D call. This CDR3 contains 14 residues. V lost 4 bases and J 1 base, leaving 10 bases between the germline ends. Germline CDR1 and CDR2: SGDLS and YYNGEE.

This clone was detected only once. The V and J genes are TRBV7-8 and TRBJ2-3; D tentatively reads TRBD1 or TRBD2 (6 bases each). Germline loops: CDR1 SGHVS, CDR2 FQNEAQ. The V and J ends lost 3 bases and 7 bases respectively, with 11 bases between them. The CDR3 contains 13 residues. The CDR3 coding sequence is TGTGCCAGCAGCTTTGGGGGGCCAAATACGCAGTATTTT. Its translation is CASSFGGPNTQYF. The full variable domain, in which reference TRBV7-8 and TRBJ2-3 provide the parts outside the CDR3, is GAGVSQSPRYKVAKRGQDVALRCDPISGHVSLFWYQQALGQGPEFLTYFQNEAQLDKSGLPSDRFFAERPEGSVSTLKIQRTQQEDSAVYLCASSFGGPNTQYFGPGTRLTVL.

The chain is built from TRBV7-9 and TRBJ1-6; maybe TRBD1 (5 bases). Trimming removed 1 base at V and 7 bases at J, with 14 bases between. The CDR3 spans 16 residues. The germline V gene encodes CDR1 SEHNR and CDR2 FQNEAQ (reference sequence). The CDR3 sequence is CASSLVVGARNSPLHF. The CDR3 nucleotides read TGTGCCAGCAGCTTAGTTGTAGGGGCGCGGAATTCACCCCTCCACTTT.

The genes are TRBV2 and TRBJ1-1; 8 bases are shared with TRBD1. CDR3 length: 18 amino acids. Germline CDR1 and CDR2: SNHLY and FYNNEI. V trimming: 1 base; J trimming: 4 bases; junction bases outside the gene matches: 14. The CDR3 nucleotides read TGTGCCAGCAGTGAAGAGGGGGGATTGACAGGGGCGCTCACTGAAGCTTTCTTT. It is translated as CASSEEGGLTGALTEAFF. Full variable domain (remainder filled in from reference TRBV2 and TRBJ1-1): EPEVTQTPSHQVTQMGQEVILRCVPISNHLYFYWYRQILGQKVEFLVSFYNNEISEKSEIFDDQFSVERPDGSNFTLKIRSTKLEDSAMYFCASSEEGGLTGALTEAFFGQGTRLTVV.

The V call is TRBV30, the J call TRBJ1-5; D remains ambiguous. The V gene's germline CDR1 is GTSNPN and CDR2 SVGIG (reference sequence). V lost 2 bases to trimming and J lost 1 base, with 6 bases between them. The CDR3 sequence is 13 residues long. The CDR3 region has the DNA TGTGCCTGGAGTTCGGGGAGCAATCAGCCCCAGCATTTT. Its translation: CAWSSGSNQPQHF.

The CDR3 protein is CASSLQGPPGELFF. CDR3 DNA sequence: TGCGCCAGCAGCTTGCAGGGACCCCCCGGGGAGCTGTTTTTT. The chain couples TRBV5-1 to TRBJ2-2; D could derive from TRBD1 or TRBD2 (5 bases each). V lost 1 base and J lost 6, with 10 bases in between. Germline assignment: CDR1 SGHRS and CDR2 YFSETQ. The CDR3 totals 14 residues. Together with reference TRBV5-1 and TRBJ2-2, the CDR3 gives the full variable domain: KAGVTQTPRYLIKTRGQQVTLSCSPISGHRSVSWYQQTPGQGLQFLFEYFSETQRNKGNFPGRFSGRQFSNSRSEMNVSTLELGDSALYLCASSLQGPPGELFFGEGSRLTVL.

The V call is TRBV4-2, the J call TRBJ1-6; D might be TRBD1 (5 bases). This CDR3 is built from 14 residues. The V gene lost 4 bases and the J gene lost 7 bases, with 11 bases spanning the gap. Germline V gene sequence: CDR1 LGHNA, CDR2 YNFKEQ. DNA for the CDR3: TGTGCCAGCAGCCGCCGGACATCGAATTCACCCCTCCACTTT. Amino acids: CASSRRTSNSPLHF.

This chain connects TRBV11-2 to TRBJ1-1; perhaps TRBD1 as D (6 bases). This CDR3 has 13 residues. Germline V lookup: CDR1 SGHAT, CDR2 FQNNGV. Trimming pared 5 bases from V and 8 bases from J, leaving 15 bases between. In DNA, the CDR3 is TGTGCCAGCAGCACTCGGACAGATTTAGAAGCTTTCTTT. Protein sequence: CASSTRTDLEAFF.

This clone came up once. The chain combines TRBV19 with TRBJ1-3; D is uncertain. Per the germline V gene, CDR1 is LNHDA and CDR2 is SQIVND (reference sequence). The V end lost 4 bases, the J end lost 2 bases, and 15 bases lay between the germline ends. This CDR3 spans 16 amino acids. The CDR3 DNA sequence: TGTGCCAGTAGTACTCTTGCCTCGCTCCCTGGAAACACCATATATTTT. As protein: CASSTLASLPGNTIYF.

The chain couples TRBV18 to TRBJ1-1; a weak D match, TRBD1 (5 bases). The length of the CDR3 is 15 residues. V lost 3 bases, J lost 1 base, and 12 bases lay in between. Germline V CDR1 and CDR2: KGHSH, LQKENI. CDR3 coding DNA: TGTGCCAGCTCACCGACAGACAGTTGGAACACTGAAGCTTTCTTT. Translation gives CASSPTDSWNTEAFF.

The chain combines TRBV6-1 with TRBJ2-3; no clear D gene. This CDR3 has 15 amino acids. CDR1 MNHNS and CDR2 SASEGT come from the germline V gene. With 2 bases removed from V and 1 base from J, the gap between germline ends came to 10 bases. CDR3 in amino acids: CASSESGYRTDTQYF. CDR3 nucleotide sequence: TGTGCCAGCAGTGAAAGTGGGTACCGCACAGATACGCAGTATTTT.